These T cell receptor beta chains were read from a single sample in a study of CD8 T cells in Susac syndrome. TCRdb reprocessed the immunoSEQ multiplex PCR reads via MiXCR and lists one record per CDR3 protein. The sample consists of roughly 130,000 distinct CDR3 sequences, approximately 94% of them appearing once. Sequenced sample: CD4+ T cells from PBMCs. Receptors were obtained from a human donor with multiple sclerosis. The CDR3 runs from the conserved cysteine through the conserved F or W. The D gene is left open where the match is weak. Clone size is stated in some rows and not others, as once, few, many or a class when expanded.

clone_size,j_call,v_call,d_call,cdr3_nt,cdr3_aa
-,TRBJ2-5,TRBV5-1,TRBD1,TGCGCCAGCAGCTTCGGGACAGGGAGAGAGACCCAGTACTTC,CASSFGTGRETQYF
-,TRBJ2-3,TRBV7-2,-,TGTGCCAGCGTAGCTGTTACAGATACGCAGTATTTT,CASVAVTDTQYF
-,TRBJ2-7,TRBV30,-,TGTGCCTGGAGTCGTAGGGCAGGCGAGCAGTACTTC,CAWSRRAGEQYF
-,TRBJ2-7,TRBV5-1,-,TGCGCCAGCAGCATGGGTCCCAGCTCCTACGAGCAGTACTTC,CASSMGPSSYEQYF
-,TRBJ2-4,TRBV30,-,TGTGCCTGCGAGGGGCAGCCACTAGCCAAAAACATTCAGTACTTC,CACEGQPLAKNIQYF
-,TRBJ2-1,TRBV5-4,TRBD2,TGTGCCAGCAGACCGACTAGCGGGAGTACCTGGGGGTCCTACAATGAGCAGTTCTTC,CASRPTSGSTWGSYNEQFF
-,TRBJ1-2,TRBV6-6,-,TGTGCCAGCAGTATCCAGGGCGTCGACACCTTC,CASSIQGVDTF
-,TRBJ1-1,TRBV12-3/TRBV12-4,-,TGTGCCAGCAGTCCACGCCCTATGAACACTGAAGCTTTCTTT,CASSPRPMNTEAFF
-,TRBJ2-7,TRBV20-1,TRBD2,TGCAGTGCTAGAGAAGGCGGGAGAATCTACGAGCAGTACTTC,CSAREGGRIYEQYF
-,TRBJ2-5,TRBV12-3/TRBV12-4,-,TGTGCCAGCAGTCAAACGGGACACACGGGGACCCAGTACTTC,CASSQTGHTGTQYF
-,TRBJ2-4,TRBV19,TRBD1,TGTGCCAGTAGTATCTCAGGACAGGGGGACATTCAGTACTTC,CASSISGQGDIQYF
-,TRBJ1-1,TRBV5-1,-,TGCGCCAGCAGCTCCGGACAGCACAACACTGAAGCTTTCTTT,CASSSGQHNTEAFF
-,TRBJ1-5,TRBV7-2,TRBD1,TGTGCCAGCAGCTTGGGACAGGCGGCCGGCCAGCCCCAGCATTTT,CASSLGQAAGQPQHF
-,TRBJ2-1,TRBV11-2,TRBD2,TGTGCCAGCAGACGGTGGCGATTTGAGCGGGAGGGTTACAATGAGCAGTTCTTC,CASRRWRFEREGYNEQFF
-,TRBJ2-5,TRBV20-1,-,TGCAGTGCTATAACCCTTAAAGCGGGCGGGGAGACCCAGTACTTC,CSAITLKAGGETQYF
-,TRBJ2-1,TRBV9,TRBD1,TGTGCCAGCAGCGCGGGGGACAGGGCTAATGAGCAGTTCTTC,CASSAGDRANEQFF
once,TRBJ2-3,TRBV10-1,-,TGCGCCAGCAGTGGGGCCCCTCGTCCAGATACGCAGTATTTT,CASSGAPRPDTQYF
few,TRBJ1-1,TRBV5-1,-,TGCGCCAGCAGCCCGGACGTGGCGGGTGAAGCTTTCTTT,CASSPDVAGEAFF
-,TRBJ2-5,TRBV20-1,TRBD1,TGCAGTGCTAGGTCGACAGGGATCTCGGCCCAGTACTTC,CSARSTGISAQYF
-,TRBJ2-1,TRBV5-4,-,TGTGCCAGCAGCCTGCCGGGGGACCGCCCCAATGAGCAGTTCTTC,CASSLPGDRPNEQFF
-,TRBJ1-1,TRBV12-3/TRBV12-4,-,TGTGCCAGCAGTCCGCAGAGAGCTGAAGCTTTCTTT,CASSPQRAEAFF
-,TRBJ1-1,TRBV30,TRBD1,TGTGCCTGGAGTGTAGCACAGGGGGTCACTGAAGCTTTCTTT,CAWSVAQGVTEAFF
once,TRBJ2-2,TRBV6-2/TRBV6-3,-,TGTGCCAGCAGTTACAGGGGAGACGGGGAGCTGTTTTTT,CASSYRGDGELFF
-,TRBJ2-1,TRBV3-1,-,TGTGCCAGCAGCCGGACAGAGAGCTCCTACAATGAGCAGTTCTTC,CASSRTESSYNEQFF
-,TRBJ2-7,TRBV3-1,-,TGTGCCAGCAGCCAAGATGGGCCCTACGAGCAGTACTTC,CASSQDGPYEQYF
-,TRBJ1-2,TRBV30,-,TGTGCCTGGAGTGTAATCTCAGGGTATGGCTACACCTTC,CAWSVISGYGYTF
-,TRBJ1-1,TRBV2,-,TGTGCCAGCCTCCGGCAGAAGAACACTGAAGCTTTCTTT,CASLRQKNTEAFF
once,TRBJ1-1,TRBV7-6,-,TGTGCCAGCAGCTTTATCAGCCTCGGGGGCACTGAAGCTTTCTTT,CASSFISLGGTEAFF
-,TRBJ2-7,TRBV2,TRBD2,TGTGCCAGCACCGTATTACCGCTAGCGGGAGCCCCTGGCGAGCAGTACTTC,CASTVLPLAGAPGEQYF
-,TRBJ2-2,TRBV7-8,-,TGTGCTTCAACAGGGCGTAAGACCGGGGAGCTGTTTTTT,CASTGRKTGELFF
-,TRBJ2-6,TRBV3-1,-,TGTGCCAGCAGCCACCCCGGGACCGGCTCTGGGGCCAACGTCCTGACTTTC,CASSHPGTGSGANVLTF
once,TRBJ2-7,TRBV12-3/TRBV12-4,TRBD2,TGTGCCAGCAGTCCCCTCGGCGGGAGGGCCCTAAACGAGCAGTACTTC,CASSPLGGRALNEQYF
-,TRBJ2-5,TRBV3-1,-,TGTGCCAGCAGCCAATGGACCACCGGTGGCGAAGAGACCCAGTACTTC,CASSQWTTGGEETQYF
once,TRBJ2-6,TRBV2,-,TGTGCCAGCAGTGAAGCGGGCGGTCCCCGGGTCGTCCTGACTTTC,CASSEAGGPRVVLTF
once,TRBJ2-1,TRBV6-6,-,TGTGCCAGCAGCGACTTGGTAACTCGATACAATGAGCAGTTCTTC,CASSDLVTRYNEQFF
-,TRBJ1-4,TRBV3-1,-,TGTGCCAGCAGCCAAGCTAATGAAAAACTGTTTTTT,CASSQANEKLFF
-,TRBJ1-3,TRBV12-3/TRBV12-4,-,TGTGCCAGCAGTTTACTGCGAACTGGAAACACCATATATTTT,CASSLLRTGNTIYF
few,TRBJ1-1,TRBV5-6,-,TGTGCCAGCAGCTTACAGGGTCGGAGGACTGAAGCTTTCTTT,CASSLQGRRTEAFF
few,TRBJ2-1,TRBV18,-,TGTGCCAGCTCCCCGGAGGCCAATGAGCAGTTCTTC,CASSPEANEQFF
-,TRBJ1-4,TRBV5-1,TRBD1,TGCGCCAGCAGCTTGGGGACAGGGGGCGATGAAAAACTGTTTTTT,CASSLGTGGDEKLFF
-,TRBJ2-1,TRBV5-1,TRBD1,TGCGCCAGCAGCTTGGGAGGACAGGGGGCCAATGAGCAGTTCTTC,CASSLGGQGANEQFF
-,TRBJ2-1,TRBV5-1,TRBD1,TGCGCCAGCAGCAAGCAGGGGGAAGAGTACAATGAGCAGTTCTTC,CASSKQGEEYNEQFF
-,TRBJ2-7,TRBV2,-,TGTGCCAGCAGTGACTACAGCATCTACGAGCAGTACTTC,CASSDYSIYEQYF
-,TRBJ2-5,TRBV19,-,TGTGCCAGTAGTATAGCTCCCACCGGTCAAGAGACCCAGTACTTC,CASSIAPTGQETQYF